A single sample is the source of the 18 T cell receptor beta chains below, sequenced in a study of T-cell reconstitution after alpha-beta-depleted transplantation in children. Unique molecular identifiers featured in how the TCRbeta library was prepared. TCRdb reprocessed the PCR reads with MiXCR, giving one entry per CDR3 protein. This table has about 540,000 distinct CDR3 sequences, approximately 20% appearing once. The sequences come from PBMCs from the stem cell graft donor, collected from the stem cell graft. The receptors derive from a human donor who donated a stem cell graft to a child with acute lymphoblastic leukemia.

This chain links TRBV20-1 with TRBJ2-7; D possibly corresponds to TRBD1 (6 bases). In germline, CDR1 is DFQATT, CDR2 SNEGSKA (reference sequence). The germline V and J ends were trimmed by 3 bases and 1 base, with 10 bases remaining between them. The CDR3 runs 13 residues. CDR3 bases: TGCAGTGCTAGTGACAGGATGTCCTACGAGCAGTACTTC. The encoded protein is CSASDRMSYEQYF.

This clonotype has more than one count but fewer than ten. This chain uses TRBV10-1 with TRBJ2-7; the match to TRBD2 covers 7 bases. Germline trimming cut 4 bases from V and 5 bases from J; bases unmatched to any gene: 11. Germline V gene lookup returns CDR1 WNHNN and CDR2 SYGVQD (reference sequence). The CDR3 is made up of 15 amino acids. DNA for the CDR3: TGCGCCAGCAGTGGAAGTAGGGCGGGAGTACACGAGCAGTACTTC. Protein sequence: CASSGSRAGVHEQYF.

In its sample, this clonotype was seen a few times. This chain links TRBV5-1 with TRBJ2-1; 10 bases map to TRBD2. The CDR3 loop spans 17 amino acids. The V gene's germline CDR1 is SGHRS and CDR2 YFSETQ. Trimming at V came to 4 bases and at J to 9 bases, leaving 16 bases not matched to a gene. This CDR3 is CASSRLAGVTGGVEQFF. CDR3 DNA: TGCGCCAGCAGCCGCCTAGCGGGAGTCACGGGAGGGGTTGAGCAGTTCTTC.

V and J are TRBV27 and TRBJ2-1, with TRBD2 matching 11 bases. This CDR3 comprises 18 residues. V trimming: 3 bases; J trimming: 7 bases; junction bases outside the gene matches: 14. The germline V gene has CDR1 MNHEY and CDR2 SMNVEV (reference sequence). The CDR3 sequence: CASSLGSGLAVLDNEQFF. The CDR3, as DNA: TGTGCCAGCAGTTTGGGATCGGGACTAGCGGTGCTGGATAATGAGCAGTTCTTC.

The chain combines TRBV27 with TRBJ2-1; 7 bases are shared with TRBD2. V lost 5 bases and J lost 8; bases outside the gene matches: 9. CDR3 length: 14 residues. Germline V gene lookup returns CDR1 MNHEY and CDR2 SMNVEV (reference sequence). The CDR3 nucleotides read TGTGCCAGCAGTCTGAGAACTGGGAGGGATGAGCAGTTCTTC. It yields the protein CASSLRTGRDEQFF.

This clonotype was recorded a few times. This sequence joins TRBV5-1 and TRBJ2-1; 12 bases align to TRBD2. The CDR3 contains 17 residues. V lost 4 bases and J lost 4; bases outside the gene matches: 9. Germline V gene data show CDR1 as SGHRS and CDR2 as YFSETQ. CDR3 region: CASSKGELAGGYNEQFF. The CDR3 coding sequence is TGCGCCAGCAGCAAGGGAGAGCTAGCGGGAGGGTACAATGAGCAGTTCTTC.

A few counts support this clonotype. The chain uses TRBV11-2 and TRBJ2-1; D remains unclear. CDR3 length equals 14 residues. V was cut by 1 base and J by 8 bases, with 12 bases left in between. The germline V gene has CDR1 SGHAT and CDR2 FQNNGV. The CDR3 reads CASSLAGPWDEQFF. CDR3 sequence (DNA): TGTGCCAGCAGCTTAGCCGGTCCCTGGGATGAGCAGTTCTTC.

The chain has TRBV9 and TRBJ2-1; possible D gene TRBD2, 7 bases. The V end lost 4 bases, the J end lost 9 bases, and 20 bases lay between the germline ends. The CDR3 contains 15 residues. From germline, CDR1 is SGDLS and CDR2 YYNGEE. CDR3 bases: TGTGCCAGCAGCTCACTGCAAAAAAGGGGGGGTGAGCAGTTCTTC. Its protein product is CASSSLQKRGGEQFF.

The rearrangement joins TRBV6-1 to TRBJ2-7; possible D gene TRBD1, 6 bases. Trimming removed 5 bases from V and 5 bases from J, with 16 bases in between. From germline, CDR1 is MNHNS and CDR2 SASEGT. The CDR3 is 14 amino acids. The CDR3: CASSPQGLVNEQYF. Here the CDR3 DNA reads TGTGCCAGCAGTCCGCAGGGGTTAGTCAACGAGCAGTACTTC.

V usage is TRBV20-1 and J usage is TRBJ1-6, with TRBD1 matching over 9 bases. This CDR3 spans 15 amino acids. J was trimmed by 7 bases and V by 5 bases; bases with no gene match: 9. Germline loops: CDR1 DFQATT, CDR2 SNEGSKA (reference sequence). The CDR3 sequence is CSARNAGTGNSPLHF. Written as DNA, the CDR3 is TGCAGTGCTCGTAACGCCGGGACAGGGAATTCACCCCTCCACTTT.

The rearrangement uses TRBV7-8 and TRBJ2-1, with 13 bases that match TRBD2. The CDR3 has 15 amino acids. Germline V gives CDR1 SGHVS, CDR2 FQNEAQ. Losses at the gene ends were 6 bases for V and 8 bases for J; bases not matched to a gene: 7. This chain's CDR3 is CASRQLAGGPHEQFF. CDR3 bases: TGTGCCAGCAGACAACTAGCGGGAGGGCCACATGAGCAGTTCTTC. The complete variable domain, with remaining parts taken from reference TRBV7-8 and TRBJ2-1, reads GAGVSQSPRYKVAKRGQDVALRCDPISGHVSLFWYQQALGQGPEFLTYFQNEAQLDKSGLPSDRFFAERPEGSVSTLKIQRTQQEDSAVYLCASRQLAGGPHEQFFGPGTRLTVL.

CDR3 nucleotide sequence: TGTGCCAGCAGCTTGGCGGGGCTGGACGAGCAGTACTTC. This codes for CASSLAGLDEQYF. The V gene is TRBV5-5, the J gene TRBJ2-7; D might be TRBD1 or TRBD2, each matching 5 bases. The CDR3 consists of 13 residues. CDR1 and CDR2 from the germline V gene are SGHKS and YYEKEE (reference sequence). V lost 0 bases, J lost 5 bases, and 9 bases lay in between.

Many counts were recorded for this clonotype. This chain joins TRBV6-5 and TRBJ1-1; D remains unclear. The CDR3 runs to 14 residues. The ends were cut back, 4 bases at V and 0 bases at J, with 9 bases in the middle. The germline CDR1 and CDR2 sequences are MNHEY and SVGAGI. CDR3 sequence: CASSSGGVNTEAFF. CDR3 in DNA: TGTGCCAGCAGTTCGGGCGGGGTGAACACTGAAGCTTTCTTT.

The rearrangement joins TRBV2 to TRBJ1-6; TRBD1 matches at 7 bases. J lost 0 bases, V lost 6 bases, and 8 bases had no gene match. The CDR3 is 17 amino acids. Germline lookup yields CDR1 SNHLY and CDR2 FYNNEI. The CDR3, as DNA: TGTGCCAGCAGACAGGGGAATAGGGGCTCCTATAATTCACCCCTCCACTTT. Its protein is CASRQGNRGSYNSPLHF. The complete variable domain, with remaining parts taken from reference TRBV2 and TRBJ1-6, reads EPEVTQTPSHQVTQMGQEVILRCVPISNHLYFYWYRQILGQKVEFLVSFYNNEISEKSEIFDDQFSVERPDGSNFTLKIRSTKLEDSAMYFCASRQGNRGSYNSPLHFGNGTRLTVT.

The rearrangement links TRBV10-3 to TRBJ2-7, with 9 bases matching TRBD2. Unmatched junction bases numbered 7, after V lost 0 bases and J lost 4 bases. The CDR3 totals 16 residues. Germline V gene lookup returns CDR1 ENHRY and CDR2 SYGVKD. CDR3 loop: CAISESGTSGPYEQYF. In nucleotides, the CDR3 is TGTGCCATCAGTGAGTCAGGTACTAGCGGGCCGTACGAGCAGTACTTC.

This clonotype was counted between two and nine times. CDR3 in amino acids: CASSLTASEQYF. CDR3 nucleotides: TGCGCCAGCAGCTTGACCGCCTCCGAGCAGTACTTC. The chain combines TRBV4-1 with TRBJ2-7; D remains ambiguous. The CDR3 has 12 residues. Germline V gene sequence: CDR1 MGHRA, CDR2 YSYEKL. V dropped 5 bases and J dropped 6 bases, with 11 bases sitting between them.

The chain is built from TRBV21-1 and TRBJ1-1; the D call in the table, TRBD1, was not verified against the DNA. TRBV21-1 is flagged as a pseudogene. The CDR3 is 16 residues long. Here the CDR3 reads CASSTRAIKGADEAFF. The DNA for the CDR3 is TGTGCCAGCAGCACCAGAGCAATTAAAGGGGCTGATGAAGCTTTCTTT.

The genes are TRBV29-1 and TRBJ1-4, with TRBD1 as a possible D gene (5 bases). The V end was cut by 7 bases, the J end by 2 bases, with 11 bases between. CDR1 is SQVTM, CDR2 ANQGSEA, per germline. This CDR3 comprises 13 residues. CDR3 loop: CSANWDTNEKLFF. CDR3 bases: TGCAGCGCGAACTGGGACACTAATGAAAAACTGTTTTTT.